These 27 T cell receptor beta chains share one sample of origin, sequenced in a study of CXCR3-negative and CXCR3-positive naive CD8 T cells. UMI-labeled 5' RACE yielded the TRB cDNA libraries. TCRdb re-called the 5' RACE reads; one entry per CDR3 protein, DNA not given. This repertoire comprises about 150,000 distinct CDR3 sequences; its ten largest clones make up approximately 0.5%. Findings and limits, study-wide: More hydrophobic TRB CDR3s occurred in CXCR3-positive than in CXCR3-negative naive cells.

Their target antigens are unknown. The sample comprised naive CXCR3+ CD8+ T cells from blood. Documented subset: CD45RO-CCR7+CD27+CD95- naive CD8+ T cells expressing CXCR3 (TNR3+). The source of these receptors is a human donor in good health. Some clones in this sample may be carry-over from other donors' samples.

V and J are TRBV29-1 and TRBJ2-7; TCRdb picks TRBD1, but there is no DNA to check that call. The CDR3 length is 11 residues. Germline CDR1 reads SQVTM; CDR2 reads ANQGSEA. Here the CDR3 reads CSVEGALEQYF.

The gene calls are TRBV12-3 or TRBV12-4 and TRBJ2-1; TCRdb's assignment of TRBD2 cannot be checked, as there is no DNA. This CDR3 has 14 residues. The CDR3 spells CASGQGGLAGEQFF.

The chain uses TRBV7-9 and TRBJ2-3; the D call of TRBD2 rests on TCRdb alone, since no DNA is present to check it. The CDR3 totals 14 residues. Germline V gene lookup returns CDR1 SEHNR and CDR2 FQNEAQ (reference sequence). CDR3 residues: CASSPREGPDTQYF.

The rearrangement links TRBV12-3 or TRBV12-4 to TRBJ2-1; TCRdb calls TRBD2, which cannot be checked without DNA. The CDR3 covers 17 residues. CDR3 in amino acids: CASSWEPGLAPYNEQFF.

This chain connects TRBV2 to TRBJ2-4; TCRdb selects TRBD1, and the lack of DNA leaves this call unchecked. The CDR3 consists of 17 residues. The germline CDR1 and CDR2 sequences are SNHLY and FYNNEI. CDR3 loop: CASSEGRDGLAKNIQYF.

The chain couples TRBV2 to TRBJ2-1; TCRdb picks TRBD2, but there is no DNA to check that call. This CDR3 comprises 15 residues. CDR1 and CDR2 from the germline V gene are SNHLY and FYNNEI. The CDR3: CASQGGLAPYNEQFF.

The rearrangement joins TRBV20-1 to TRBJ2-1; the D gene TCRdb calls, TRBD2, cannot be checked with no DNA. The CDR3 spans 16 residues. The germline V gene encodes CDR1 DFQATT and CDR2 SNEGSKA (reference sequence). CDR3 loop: CSAGHALAGAYNEQFF.

The CDR3 loop is CSVGLRGAEQFF. J is TRBJ2-1 and V is TRBV29-1; the D call from TCRdb, TRBD1, cannot be confirmed without DNA. The germline gives CDR1 SQVTM, CDR2 ANQGSEA. The CDR3 spans 12 residues.

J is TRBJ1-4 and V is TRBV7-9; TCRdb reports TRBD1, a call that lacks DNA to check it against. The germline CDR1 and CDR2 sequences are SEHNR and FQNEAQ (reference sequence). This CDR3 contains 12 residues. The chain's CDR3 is CASSPPGWELFF.

The CDR3 sequence: CASSFQGLQETQYF. The chain couples TRBV12-3 or TRBV12-4 to TRBJ2-5; TCRdb proposes TRBD2, but this gene call is untestable without DNA. The CDR3 loop spans 14 amino acids.

The CDR3 here is CASSLTGTSGRYAGELFF. V usage is TRBV4-1 and J usage is TRBJ2-2; the D call from TCRdb, TRBD2, cannot be confirmed without DNA. The CDR3 is made up of 18 amino acids. The V gene's germline CDR1 is MGHRA and CDR2 YSYEKL.

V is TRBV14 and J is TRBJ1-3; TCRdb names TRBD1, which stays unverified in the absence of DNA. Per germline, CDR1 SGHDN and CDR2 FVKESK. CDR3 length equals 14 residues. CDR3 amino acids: CASSAPGSGNTIYF. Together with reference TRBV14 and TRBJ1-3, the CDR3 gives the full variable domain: EAGVTQFPSHSVIEKGQTVTLRCDPISGHDNLYWYRRVMGKEIKFLLHFVKESKQDESGMPNNRFLAERTGGTYSTLKVQPAELEDSGVYFCASSAPGSGNTIYFGEGSWLTVV.

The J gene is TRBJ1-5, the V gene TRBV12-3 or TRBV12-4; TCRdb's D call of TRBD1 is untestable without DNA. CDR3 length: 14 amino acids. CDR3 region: CASSLGQLNQPQHF.

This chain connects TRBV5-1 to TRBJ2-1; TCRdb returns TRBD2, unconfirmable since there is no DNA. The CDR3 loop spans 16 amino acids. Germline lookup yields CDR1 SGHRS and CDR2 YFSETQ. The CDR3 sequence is CASSLVGLAGVNEQFF.

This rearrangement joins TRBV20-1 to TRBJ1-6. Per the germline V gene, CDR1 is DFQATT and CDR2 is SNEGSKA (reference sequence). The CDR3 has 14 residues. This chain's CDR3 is CSARDRGSGSPLHF.

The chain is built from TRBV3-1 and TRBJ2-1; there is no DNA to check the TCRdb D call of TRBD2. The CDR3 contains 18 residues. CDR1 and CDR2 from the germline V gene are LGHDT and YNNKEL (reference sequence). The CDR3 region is CASSQYEGGLAGLNEQFF.

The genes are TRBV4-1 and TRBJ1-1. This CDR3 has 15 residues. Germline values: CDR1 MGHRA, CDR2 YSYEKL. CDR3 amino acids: CASILGGGGHTEAFF.

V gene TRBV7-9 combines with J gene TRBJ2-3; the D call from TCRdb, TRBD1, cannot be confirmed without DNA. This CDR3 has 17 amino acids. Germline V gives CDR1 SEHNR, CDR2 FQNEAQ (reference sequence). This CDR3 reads CASSSTRQGHQGDTQYF.

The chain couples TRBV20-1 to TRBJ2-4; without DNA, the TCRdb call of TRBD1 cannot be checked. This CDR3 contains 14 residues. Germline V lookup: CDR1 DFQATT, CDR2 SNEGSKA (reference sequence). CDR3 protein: CSARGGEAKNIQYF.

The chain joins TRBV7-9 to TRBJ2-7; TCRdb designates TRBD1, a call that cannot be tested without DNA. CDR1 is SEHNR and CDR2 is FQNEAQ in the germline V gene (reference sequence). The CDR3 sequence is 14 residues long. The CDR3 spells CASSSPGQAYEQYF.

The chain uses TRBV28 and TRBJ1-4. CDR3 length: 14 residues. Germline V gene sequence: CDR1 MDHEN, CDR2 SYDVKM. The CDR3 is CASSPQATNEKLFF.

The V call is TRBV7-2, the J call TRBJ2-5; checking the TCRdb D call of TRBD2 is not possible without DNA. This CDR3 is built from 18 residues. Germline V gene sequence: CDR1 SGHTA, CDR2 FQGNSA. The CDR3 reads CASSLPVERGDPGETQYF.

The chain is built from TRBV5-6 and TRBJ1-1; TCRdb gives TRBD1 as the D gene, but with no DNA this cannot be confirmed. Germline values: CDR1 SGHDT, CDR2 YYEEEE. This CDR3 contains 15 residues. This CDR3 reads CASRRSGTVNTEAFF.

CDR3 protein: CSVEYITGQYNEQFF. The chain uses TRBV29-1 and TRBJ2-1; the D call from TCRdb, TRBD1, cannot be confirmed without DNA. The CDR3 extends over 15 amino acids. Germline V gene data show CDR1 as SQVTM and CDR2 as ANQGSEA.

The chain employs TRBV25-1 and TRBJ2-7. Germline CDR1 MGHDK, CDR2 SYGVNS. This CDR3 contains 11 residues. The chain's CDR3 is CASSDFEEQYF.

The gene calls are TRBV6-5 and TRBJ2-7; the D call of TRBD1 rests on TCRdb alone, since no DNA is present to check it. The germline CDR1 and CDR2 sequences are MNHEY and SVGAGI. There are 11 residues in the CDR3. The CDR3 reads CASSPGFQQYF.

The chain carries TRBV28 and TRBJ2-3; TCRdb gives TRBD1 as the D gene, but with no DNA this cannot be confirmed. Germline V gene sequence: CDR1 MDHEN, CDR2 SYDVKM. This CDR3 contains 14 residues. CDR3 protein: CASSPPWSTDTQYF.